The clone carrying this TCR beta chain was seen only once. A much larger clone is a single base away; this may be a read error. Germline CDR1 is SGHRS and CDR2 is YFSETQ. The CDR3 consists of 16 residues. The V gene lost 1 base and the J gene lost 4 bases, with 17 bases spanning the gap. Libraries of TCR beta came from iRepertoire HTBI primers plus Arm-PCR of CDR3 regions. TCRdb re-called the multiplex PCR reads through MiXCR, storing one row per CDR3 protein. This table holds about 460,000 distinct CDR3 sequences, approximately 15% found once. The source of the sample is a study of regulatory T cells in long-lasting Graves disease. Study summary: New Graves' disease cases had less than 3 months of antithyroid drugs.

The time point: newly diagnosed GD, antithyroid drugs for less than 3 months. Construction of the TCR library relied on RNA isolated from PBMCs. This same sample was also taken into another study, of T cells in Graves' hyperthyroidism and ophthalmopathy. From that second work: Diagnostic decisions used clinical symptoms, serum thyroxine and TRAb, thyroid ultrasound and orbital computed tomography.

The sequencing here drew on peripheral blood mononuclear cells (PBMCs), taken at new diagnosis, from a patient treated with antithyroid drugs. The chain has TRBV5-1 and TRBJ1-1; TRBD1 is a possible D gene (5 bases). This sequence was found in a woman aged 45-65 years with Graves disease. The CDR3 bases are TGCGCCAGCAGCTTGCCCGGGACGCCGATGAGCACTGAAGCTTTCTTT. It translates to CASSLPGTPMSTEAFF.